Listed below are T cell receptor beta chains from one sample, sequenced in a study of blood T cell repertoires in COVID-19. Sequencing was performed with immunoSEQ multiplex PCR; in TCRdb, only in-frame clones are kept and a portion is missing. This table holds a few hundred thousand clones, around 89% found once. The sequenced sample was PBMCs or T cells enriched from blood (not recorded which). Receptors originate from a woman aged 18-29 years who had recovered from COVID-19. The CDR3 runs from the conserved cysteine through the conserved F or W. A D gene is named only where the DNA matches it firmly. Rows give clone size only sometimes, using once, few, many, or a class for an expanded clone.

TRBV2,TRBD1,-,TRBJ2-6,TGTGCCAGCGGAGAGGGGGCAGGGTTGACCGGGGCCAACGTCCTGACTTTC,CASGEGAGLTGANVLTF
TRBV7-3,TRBD2,-,TRBJ2-3,TGTGCCAGCAGCCGAGGACTAGCGGGGGCGGGAAATACGCAGTATTTT,CASSRGLAGAGNTQYF
TRBV27,-,-,TRBJ2-1,TGTGCCAGCACCCTGGATCGGACTCACAATGAGCAGTTCTTC,CASTLDRTHNEQFF
TRBV10-2,TRBD1,-,TRBJ1-2,TGCGCCAGCAGTGGTCCGACAGGGGACTATGGCTACACCTTC,CASSGPTGDYGYTF
TRBV19,-,-,TRBJ2-2,TGTGCCAGTAGGCCTTTCAGACAGCGACCGAACACCGGGGAGCTGTTTTTT,CASRPFRQRPNTGELFF
TRBV5-5,-,once,TRBJ1-5,TGTGCCAGCAGCCCCGACAGGCGAAATACGCCCCAGCATTTT,CASSPDRRNTPQHF
TRBV10-1,TRBD1,-,TRBJ2-5,TGCGCCAGCAGTGAGGGCAGGGGGCGAGAGACCCAGTACTTC,CASSEGRGRETQYF
TRBV5-1,-,few,TRBJ1-5,TGCGCCAGCAGCATGGGACCGGGAAGCAATCAGCCCCAGCATTTT,CASSMGPGSNQPQHF
TRBV28,-,once,TRBJ1-4,TGTGCCAGCATCTCCCCGGGAACTAATGAAAAACTGTTTTTT,CASISPGTNEKLFF
TRBV11-2,-,-,TRBJ1-6,TGTGCCAGCAGCGCGCCGGGGGATCCCTGGGAACCCCTCCACTTT,CASSAPGDPWEPLHF
TRBV2,-,-,TRBJ2-5,TGTGCCAGCTCACTAGATCACGAGACCCAGTACTTC,CASSLDHETQYF
TRBV10-2,-,-,TRBJ2-3,TGCGCCAGCAGTGAGACGGGCGGGTTGGGCACAGATACGCAGTATTTT,CASSETGGLGTDTQYF
TRBV29-1,TRBD1,-,TRBJ1-2,TGCAGCGTTCTCTCGAGAGGGGGCGAGGGCTACACCTTC,CSVLSRGGEGYTF
TRBV6-1,-,-,TRBJ2-7,TGTGCCAGCAGTGAAATGGGGGCAGGGCCTAGCGAGCAGTACTTC,CASSEMGAGPSEQYF
TRBV19,-,once,TRBJ2-5,TGTGCCAGTAGTATCAATCGGGGAGAAGAGACCCAGTACTTC,CASSINRGEETQYF
TRBV27,TRBD1,-,TRBJ1-5,TGTGCCAGCAGTTTGGGACAGGGGGACAATCAGCCCCAGCATTTT,CASSLGQGDNQPQHF
TRBV19,TRBD1,-,TRBJ2-1,TGTGCCAGTAAAGGGACAGGGGTTATCTATGAGCAGTTCTTC,CASKGTGVIYEQFF
TRBV4-1,TRBD1,-,TRBJ2-5,TGCGCCAGCAGCCCTACGACAGGGAACCAAGAGACCCAGTACTTC,CASSPTTGNQETQYF
TRBV7-9,TRBD2,-,TRBJ2-7,TGTGCCAGCAGCTTATACGCGGGGGGTCCCTACGAGCAGTACTTC,CASSLYAGGPYEQYF
TRBV2,-,-,TRBJ1-1,TGTGCCAGCAATGGTTTCGGGGGTTACACTGAAGCTTTCTTT,CASNGFGGYTEAFF
TRBV27,-,-,TRBJ2-7,TGTGCCAGCAGTTTGAACCTGGGGCGCGGATACGAGCAGTACTTC,CASSLNLGRGYEQYF
TRBV29-1,TRBD2,once,TRBJ2-7,TGCAGCGTCGTGCCCCGGGGGGGGGAGCAGTACTTC,CSVVPRGGEQYF
TRBV7-9,-,once,TRBJ2-5,TGTGCCAGCAGCTTCAACAGGGGAGGTTGGTACGGAGAGACCCAGTACTTC,CASSFNRGGWYGETQYF
TRBV10-3,-,few,TRBJ2-7,TGTGCCATCAGTGAGTATGGGACACCGGACTCCTACGAGCAGTACTTC,CAISEYGTPDSYEQYF